This is a list of T cell receptor beta chains from one sample in a study of blood T cell repertoires in COVID-19. The repertoire was sequenced with immunoSEQ multiplex PCR; TCRdb's copy has only in-frame clones and lacks some. The sample lists about 190,000 clones; around 90% were seen once. Sample: peripheral blood. The source is a man aged 35-49 years with acute or convalescent COVID-19. Each CDR3 is given with its conserved first and last residue. A D gene is named only where the DNA matches it firmly. Some rows mark clone size as missing; the rest say once, few, many or name a class of expanded clone.

>NA|TRBJ1-4|NA|TRBV27
TGTGCCAGCAGTTTAGGGGCATTAAATGAAAAACTGTTTTTT
CASSLGALNEKLFF
>NA|TRBJ1-4|TRBD1|TRBV5-1
TGCGCCAGCAGGACAGGGGGATCCCTGAGTGAAAAACTGTTTTTT
CASRTGGSLSEKLFF
>NA|TRBJ1-5|TRBD1|TRBV10-3
TGTGCCATCCGAGGACAGGGTGATCAGCCCCAGCATTTT
CAIRGQGDQPQHF
>few|TRBJ1-6|NA|TRBV18
TGTGCCAGCTCCGCCGGCGGGGATGCCGATGGTTCACCCCTCCACTTT
CASSAGGDADGSPLHF
>NA|TRBJ2-2|TRBD2|TRBV28
TGTGCCAGCAGTTTTTCCGGACTAGTCGTCACCGGGGAGCTGTTTTTT
CASSFSGLVVTGELFF
>NA|TRBJ2-2|NA|TRBV12-3/TRBV12-4
TGTGCCAGCACTGTCGCCGGGGAGCTGTTTTTT
CASTVAGELFF
>NA|TRBJ2-2|TRBD2|TRBV5-1
TGCGCCAGCAGGTCCGCGGGGGGATTGAACACCGGGGAGCTGTTTTTT
CASRSAGGLNTGELFF
>NA|TRBJ1-2|NA|TRBV29-1
TGCAGCGTTGGAGGGTTTAACTATGGCTACACCTTC
CSVGGFNYGYTF
>NA|TRBJ2-7|TRBD1|TRBV25-1
TGTGCCAGCAGTGACCCTCGGACAGGGGATTACGAGCAGTACTTC
CASSDPRTGDYEQYF
>NA|TRBJ2-5|TRBD1|TRBV15
TGTGCCACCAGCAGAGATAGAGGGGGCGAGACCCAGTACTTC
CATSRDRGGETQYF
>NA|TRBJ2-7|NA|TRBV12-3/TRBV12-4
TGTGCCAGCAGTAACCTCAGGGAGCAGTACTTC
CASSNLREQYF
>NA|TRBJ1-4|NA|TRBV19
TGTGCCAGTAGTTCCTGGGGGCTCGATGAAAAACTGTTTTTT
CASSSWGLDEKLFF
>NA|TRBJ1-2|TRBD1|TRBV28
TGTGCCAGCAGTCTTATGACTCGCCGGGACAGGCTCAACCCTCCCTATGGCTACACCTTC
CASSLMTRRDRLNPPYGYTF
>NA|TRBJ1-1|TRBD1|TRBV7-9
TGTGCCAGCAGCAGAAAAACAGGGGGCGTTACTGAAGCTTTCTTT
CASSRKTGGVTEAFF
>once|TRBJ2-3|NA|TRBV7-2
TGTGCCAGCAGCTTAAGCCTAGCTTTAGATACGCAGTATTTT
CASSLSLALDTQYF
>NA|TRBJ2-5|NA|TRBV5-5
TGTGCCAGCAGCCACACACCCGGGGGATGGCAAGAGACCCAGTACTTC
CASSHTPGGWQETQYF
>NA|TRBJ1-2|NA|TRBV12-3/TRBV12-4
TGTGCCAGCAGTCTCACCAGGCACTATGGCTACACCTTC
CASSLTRHYGYTF
>NA|TRBJ1-6|NA|TRBV18
TGTGCCAGCTCACCCGGCCAGGGGACTTCACCCCTCCACTTT
CASSPGQGTSPLHF
>NA|TRBJ2-1|NA|TRBV28
TGTGCCAGCAGTACCTCCGGGTGGCGGGGAAACAATGAGCAGTTCTTC
CASSTSGWRGNNEQFF
>NA|TRBJ2-7|NA|TRBV28
TGTGCCAGCAGGGCCGATTCCTACGAGCAGTACTTC
CASRADSYEQYF
>NA|TRBJ2-3|TRBD1|TRBV6-5
TGTGCCAGCAGCGCCACAGGGGTCACAGATACGCAGTATTTT
CASSATGVTDTQYF
>NA|TRBJ2-7|NA|TRBV3-1/TRBV3-2
TGTGCCAGCAGCCACAGGGCCGCCTACGAGCAGTACTTC
CASSHRAAYEQYF
>NA|TRBJ1-2|NA|TRBV30
TGTGCCTGGAGTACCGGACAGCTGTATGGCTACACCTTC
CAWSTGQLYGYTF
>NA|TRBJ1-6|TRBD1|TRBV3-1/TRBV3-2
TGTGCCAGCAGCCAAGATCCGGGACAGGCTTCACCCCTCCACTTT
CASSQDPGQASPLHF
>NA|TRBJ2-2|NA|TRBV28
TGTGCCAGCAGTTTGCAGGGGTTGTACACCGGGGAGCTGTTTTTT
CASSLQGLYTGELFF
>NA|TRBJ2-7|TRBD2|TRBV18
TGTGCCAGCTCACCGGGGACTAGCGGGGGATACGAGCAGTACTTC
CASSPGTSGGYEQYF
>once|TRBJ2-2|TRBD2|TRBV19
TGTGCCAGTAGTAGACTAGCGGGGGGCGCGAAGTTGGGGGAGCTGTTTTTT
CASSRLAGGAKLGELFF
>NA|TRBJ1-5|NA|TRBV7-8
TGTGCCAGCAGCTTAGGGGAAAACAGGGCGGGTCAGCCCCAGCATTTT
CASSLGENRAGQPQHF
>once|TRBJ2-3|TRBD2|TRBV5-1
TGCGCCAGCAGCACCGGGACTAGCGGGGGGACAGATACGCAGTATTTT
CASSTGTSGGTDTQYF
>NA|TRBJ2-5|TRBD1|TRBV19
TGTGCCAGTAGTATAGCGACAGGGGATATTAGAACCCAGTACTTC
CASSIATGDIRTQYF
>NA|TRBJ2-3|TRBD1|TRBV9
TGTGCCAGCAGCGTAGTGGGACAGGTGGGCACAGATACGCAGTATTTT
CASSVVGQVGTDTQYF
>NA|TRBJ2-7|NA|TRBV5-1
TGCGCCAGCAGCCCCGACGCGGCCTACGAGCAGTACTTC
CASSPDAAYEQYF
>NA|TRBJ2-7|TRBD1|TRBV6-5
TGTGCCAGCAGGGGGACAGGGAACGAGCAGTACTTC
CASRGTGNEQYF
>NA|TRBJ2-3|TRBD1|TRBV11-2
TGTGCCAGCCACCGGGACAGGGCCACAGATACGCAGTATTTT
CASHRDRATDTQYF
>NA|TRBJ2-7|TRBD1|TRBV3-1/TRBV3-2
TGTGCCAGCAGTCCCGGGACAGGGGCGGGCTACGAGCAGTACTTC
CASSPGTGAGYEQYF
>NA|TRBJ2-5|TRBD2|TRBV10-2
TGCGCCAGCAGTGTATCTAGCGGGGAGGAGACCCAGTACTTC
CASSVSSGEETQYF
>few|TRBJ2-7|NA|TRBV18
TGTGCCAGCTCACCTTCCCCCAGCTCCTACGAGCAGTACTTC
CASSPSPSSYEQYF
>NA|TRBJ2-2|TRBD2|TRBV5-5
TGTGCCAGCAGCTTCGGGGCGGGGGGCACCGGGGAGCTGTTTTTT
CASSFGAGGTGELFF
>NA|TRBJ2-4|NA|TRBV19
TGTGCCAGTAATGCATACGGGACGGAGGGAACCATTCAGTACTTC
CASNAYGTEGTIQYF